In its sample, the clone carrying this T cell receptor beta chain was seen many times. Its target is not known. Researchers amplified the TCR beta CDR3 regions from RNA transcripts. The TCR CDR3 was amplified in a first-round RT-PCR using the HTBI primer set. Each CDR3 protein is one row after TCRdb ran MiXCR on the multiplex PCR reads. The sample yields approximately 370,000 distinct CDR3 sequences, approximately 18% seen once. The germline V and J ends were trimmed by 5 bases and 1 base, with 10 bases remaining between them. The V gene's germline CDR1 is SNHLY and CDR2 FYNNEI. CDR3 length: 14 amino acids. The data are from a study of T cells in Graves' hyperthyroidism and ophthalmopathy. Study-level findings and limits: Appearing also in blood were most of the thyroid clonotypes expanded above 0.001.

The study left out patients who had uncontrolled infection, other autoimmune disease, pregnancy or lactation. A sample of blood taken at first hyperthyroidism diagnosis preceded any ophthalmopathy symptoms. Sequencing was done on a sample of blood. V usage is TRBV2 and J usage is TRBJ2-3; D may be TRBD1 (5 bases). This TCR was recovered from a woman between 25 and 40 years old with Graves' hyperthyroidism that later progressed to Graves' ophthalmopathy. The CDR3 region is CASSLMTGTDTQYF. The CDR3 coding sequence is TGTGCCAGCAGTCTAATGACAGGCACAGATACGCAGTATTTT.